The 26 T cell receptor beta chains below were found in one sample sequenced in a study of blood T cell repertoires in COVID-19. Data came from immunoSEQ multiplex PCR; TCRdb stores just in-frame clones and leaves some out. The sample yields about 90,000 clones, roughly 90% seen once. The sequencing input was peripheral blood. These receptors were collected from a man aged 50-60 years with COVID-19, enrolled during active disease.

The chain uses TRBV28 and TRBJ2-1; 13 positions match TRBD2. Germline-derived CDR1 and CDR2 are MDHEN and SYDVKM. Losses at the gene ends were 6 bases for V and 6 bases for J; bases not matched to a gene: 5. The CDR3 sequence is 15 residues long. The CDR3 DNA reads as TGTGCCAGCAGGCCGGGACTAGCGGGAATCAATGAGCAGTTCTTC. Translating gives CASRPGLAGINEQFF.

The V call is TRBV3-1 (or the pseudogene TRBV3-2), the J call TRBJ1-4; 8 positions agree with TRBD1. Germline V gene sequence: CDR1 LGHDT, CDR2 YNNKEL (reference sequence). The CDR3 has 15 amino acids. V gave up 2 bases and J gave up 5 bases; unmatched junction bases: 4. CDR3 coding DNA: TGTGCCAGCAGCCAAAGGACAGGGAACAATGAAAAACTGTTTTTT. It codes for CASSQRTGNNEKLFF.

The table lists this clone with a count of one. The chain uses TRBV2 and TRBJ1-5, with no clear D. Germline CDR1 is SNHLY and CDR2 is FYNNEI. The CDR3 runs 11 residues. Trimming removed 5 bases at V and 9 bases at J, with 8 bases between. The CDR3 bases are TGTGCCAGCAGTCCCGGCGGGCCCCAGCATTTT. Its translation: CASSPGGPQHF.

The V gene is TRBV27, the J gene TRBJ1-6; D is unclear. The CDR3 runs to 14 residues. Germline CDR1 MNHEY, CDR2 SMNVEV (reference sequence). V was pared by 3 bases and J by 10 bases, with 13 bases between. CDR3 sequence: CASSFGVGWSPLHF. The CDR3 nucleotides read TGTGCCAGCAGTTTTGGTGTCGGTTGGTCACCCCTCCACTTT.

The V call is TRBV5-1, the J call TRBJ1-5, with 8 bases lining up with TRBD1. The CDR3 consists of 16 residues. Germline V gene sequence: CDR1 SGHRS, CDR2 YFSETQ. J lost 2 bases, V lost 2 bases, and 6 bases had no gene match. The CDR3 DNA sequence: TGCGCCAGCAGCTTAACAGGGGGGAAGGGCAATCAGCCCCAGCATTTT. Translating it yields CASSLTGGKGNQPQHF.

The rearrangement uses TRBV5-4 and TRBJ2-5; 10 nucleotides match TRBD1. Germline values: CDR1 SGHNT, CDR2 YYREEE (reference sequence). Trimming removed 4 bases from V and 5 bases from J; junction bases left unmatched: 8. This CDR3 has 15 amino acids. The CDR3 here is CASSTDRGQFETQYF. Here the CDR3 DNA reads TGTGCCAGCAGCACCGACAGGGGGCAGTTCGAGACCCAGTACTTC.

The V call is TRBV27, the J call TRBJ1-4; 7 positions agree with TRBD1. V trimming: 5 bases; J trimming: 8 bases; junction bases outside the gene matches: 5. Germline CDR1 MNHEY, CDR2 SMNVEV (reference sequence). The CDR3 loop spans 13 amino acids. Here the CDR3 reads CASSDRVAEKLFF. CDR3 sequence (DNA): TGTGCCAGCAGTGACAGGGTTGCCGAAAAACTGTTTTTT.

This chain connects TRBV18 to TRBJ1-6, with 7 bases lining up with TRBD1. Germline-derived CDR1 and CDR2 are KGHSH and LQKENI. Unmatched junction bases numbered 3, after V lost 2 bases and J lost 8 bases. This CDR3 comprises 14 residues. The CDR3 DNA reads as TGTGCCAGCTCACCAAACAGGGGAGATTCACCCCTCCACTTT. Its protein product is CASSPNRGDSPLHF.

This clone was seen only once. The chain has TRBV6-5 and TRBJ1-2; possible D gene TRBD1, 5 bases. With 2 bases removed from V and 8 bases from J, the gap between germline ends came to 12 bases. This CDR3 spans 13 amino acids. Germline V gene data show CDR1 as MNHEY and CDR2 as SVGAGI. The CDR3 DNA is TGTGCCAGCAGTTACCCGGGGGGGATAGGCTACACCTTC. It specifies CASSYPGGIGYTF.

The CDR3: CASSSIANEKLFF. CDR3 in DNA: TGTGCCAGCAGTTCAATAGCTAATGAAAAACTGTTTTTT. The chain employs TRBV2 and TRBJ1-4; D call uncertain. In germline, CDR1 is SNHLY, CDR2 FYNNEI. The CDR3 runs to 13 residues. With 5 bases removed from V and 3 bases from J, the gap between germline ends came to 7 bases.

The chain uses TRBV6-5 and TRBJ2-2, with D possibly matching TRBD2 (6 bases). The CDR3 length is 14 residues. V shed 6 bases and J shed 3 bases, with 11 bases lying between them. CDR1 and CDR2 from the germline V gene are MNHEY and SVGAGI. CDR3 residues: CASRGTGHTGELFF. CDR3 DNA sequence: TGTGCCAGCAGGGGGACTGGGCACACCGGGGAGCTGTTTTTT.

The CDR3 is CASSEGTGDFYYGYTF. DNA of the CDR3: TGTGCCAGCAGTGAGGGGACAGGGGATTTCTACTATGGCTACACCTTC. V is TRBV6-1 and J is TRBJ1-2; TRBD1 agrees at 10 bases. J gave up 3 bases and V 3 bases, and 7 bases lay outside the gene matches. The CDR3 covers 16 residues. The germline V gene has CDR1 MNHNS and CDR2 SASEGT.

The chain recombines TRBV3-1 (or the pseudogene TRBV3-2) with TRBJ2-1, with 8 positions matching TRBD2. Trimming removed 3 bases from V and 15 bases from J; junction bases left unmatched: 10. The germline CDR1 and CDR2 sequences are LGHDT and YNNKEL (reference sequence). CDR3 length equals 13 residues. The CDR3 is CASSHGGEGISFF. The DNA for the CDR3 is TGTGCCAGCAGCCACGGGGGGGAGGGTATATCGTTCTTC.

The rearrangement joins TRBV5-8 to TRBJ2-4; TRBD2 matches 10 bases. V shed 2 bases, J shed 2 bases, and the junction held 7 bases outside the gene matches. There are 17 residues in the CDR3. Germline V CDR1 and CDR2: SGHTS, YDEGEE. CDR3 residues: CASSLLAGIGTKNIQYF. DNA of the CDR3: TGTGCCAGCAGCTTACTAGCGGGGATTGGGACCAAAAACATTCAGTACTTC.

J is TRBJ2-1 and V is TRBV13; 8 positions agree with TRBD2. Per germline, CDR1 PRHDT and CDR2 FYEKMQ (reference sequence). The CDR3 is 16 amino acids. V dropped 4 bases and J dropped 4; count of bases not matched to a gene: 9. The CDR3 is CASSYIAGRLYNEQFF. CDR3 nucleotides: TGTGCCAGCAGCTACATAGCGGGGCGCCTTTACAATGAGCAGTTCTTC.

The rearrangement uses TRBV4-2 and TRBJ1-2, with 8 bases matching TRBD1. Trimming cost V 1 base and J 8 bases; bases outside gene matches: 9. Germline V CDR1 and CDR2: LGHNA, YNFKEQ. The CDR3 loop spans 15 amino acids. The DNA for the CDR3 is TGTGCCAGCAGCCAAGGGGGGGACAGGTTGCGAGGCTACACCTTC. Translation: CASSQGGDRLRGYTF.

This clone was recorded once. The rearrangement uses TRBV11-3 and TRBJ2-5, with TRBD2 matching 8 bases. V was pared by 2 bases and J by 0 bases, with 2 bases of the junction left unmatched. The CDR3 extends over 15 amino acids. Germline loops: CDR1 SGHNT, CDR2 YENEEA. The CDR3, as DNA: TGTGCCAGCAGCTTATGGCGGGGGGACCAAGAGACCCAGTACTTC. Translating it yields CASSLWRGDQETQYF.

This clone was detected only once. The chain employs TRBV21-1 and TRBJ2-2; TRBD1 is taken as the D call from the table, unchecked against the DNA. TRBV21-1 is a pseudogene locus. This CDR3 has 15 residues. The CDR3 is CASSEQGAGTGELFF. CDR3 nucleotides: TGTGCCAGCAGCGAACAGGGGGCGGGCACCGGGGAGCTGTTTTTT.

V gene TRBV7-2 combines with J gene TRBJ2-1, with no clear D. Trimming cost V 1 base and J 6 bases, with 7 bases left between them. Germline CDR1 is SGHTA and CDR2 is FQGNSA. This CDR3 region has 13 residues. CDR3 coding DNA: TGTGCCAGCAGCTTAGAATTGGCCAATGAGCAGTTCTTC. Translating gives CASSLELANEQFF.

The V call is TRBV10-1, the J call TRBJ2-7; TRBD1 aligns across 11 bases. CDR1 is WNHNN and CDR2 is SYGVQD in the germline V gene (reference sequence). Trimming took 5 bases from V and 5 from J; bases not matched to a gene: 5. CDR3 length: 14 amino acids. The CDR3 reads CASSRDRGTHEQYF. CDR3 coding DNA: TGCGCCAGCAGTAGGGACAGGGGGACCCACGAGCAGTACTTC.

J is TRBJ1-1 and V is TRBV15; possibly TRBD1 for D (6 bases). The germline gives CDR1 LNHNV, CDR2 YYDKDF (reference sequence). Trimming left V 0 bases short and J 8 bases short, with 16 bases between. The CDR3 consists of 15 residues. The CDR3 region is CATSRDRNRAREAFF. The CDR3 nucleotides are TGTGCCACCAGCAGAGATCGTAACAGGGCTAGGGAAGCTTTCTTT.

The chain is built from TRBV2 and TRBJ1-1; 12 nucleotides align to TRBD1. Germline V CDR1 and CDR2: SNHLY, FYNNEI. With 5 bases clipped from V and 6 bases from J, the junction kept 10 bases outside the gene matches. This CDR3 has 16 amino acids. The CDR3 DNA follows: TGTGCCAGCAGTCCAGGGGACAGGGGGCTAAGGGCTGAAGCTTTCTTT. This translates into CASSPGDRGLRAEAFF.

The V gene is TRBV6-5, the J gene TRBJ2-7; 8 bases fit TRBD2. V lost 5 bases to trimming and J lost 4 bases; unmatched junction nucleotides: 4. Germline lookup yields CDR1 MNHEY and CDR2 SVGAGI. The CDR3 has 13 residues. This CDR3 reads CASSPREGYEQYF. As DNA, the CDR3 is TGTGCCAGCAGTCCCCGGGAGGGATACGAGCAGTACTTC.

J is TRBJ1-2 and V is TRBV6-2 or TRBV6-3, with unresolved D. CDR1 is MNHEY, CDR2 SVGEGT, per germline. Trimming removed 4 bases from V and 4 bases from J, with 10 bases in between. The CDR3 loop spans 13 amino acids. This CDR3 reads CASSFGSAYGYTF. CDR3 in DNA: TGTGCCAGCAGTTTCGGGTCAGCCTATGGCTACACCTTC.

The V gene is TRBV4-2, the J gene TRBJ2-7, with D perhaps matching TRBD1 (6 bases). CDR3 length: 14 amino acids. CDR1 and CDR2 from the germline V gene are LGHNA and YNFKEQ. V lost 1 base to trimming and J lost 4 bases, with 11 bases between them. In nucleotides, the CDR3 is TGTGCCAGCAGCCAAGTATTACAGGGATACGAGCAGTACTTC. Translated: CASSQVLQGYEQYF.

The V and J genes are TRBV18 and TRBJ1-5; no definite D call. The CDR3 runs 13 residues. The germline V gene has CDR1 KGHSH and CDR2 LQKENI. Trimming removed 3 bases at V and 1 base at J, with 4 bases between. The CDR3 DNA reads as TGTGCCAGCTCACCCCAAAGCAATCAGCCCCAGCATTTT. Its protein product is CASSPQSNQPQHF.